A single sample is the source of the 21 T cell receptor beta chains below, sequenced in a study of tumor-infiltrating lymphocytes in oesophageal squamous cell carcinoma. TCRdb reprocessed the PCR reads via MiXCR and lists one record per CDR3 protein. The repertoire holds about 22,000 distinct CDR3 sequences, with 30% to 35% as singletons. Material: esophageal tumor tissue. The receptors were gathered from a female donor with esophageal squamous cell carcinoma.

The CDR3 here is CASSLSGGLNYGYTF. CDR3 coding DNA: TGTGCCAGCAGCTTATCGGGGGGCCTTAACTATGGCTACACCTTC. This chain connects TRBV7-9 to TRBJ1-2, with D perhaps TRBD1 (6 bases). V shed 2 bases and J shed 1 base, with 11 bases lying between them. The germline V gene has CDR1 SEHNR and CDR2 FQNEAQ (reference sequence). The CDR3 covers 15 residues.

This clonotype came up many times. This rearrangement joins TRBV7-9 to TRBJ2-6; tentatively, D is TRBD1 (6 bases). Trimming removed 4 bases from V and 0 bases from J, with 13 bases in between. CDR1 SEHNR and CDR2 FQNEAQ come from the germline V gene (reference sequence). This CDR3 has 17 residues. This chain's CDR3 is CASSSPTGLSGANVLTF. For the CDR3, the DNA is TGTGCCAGCAGCTCCCCAACAGGGCTCTCTGGGGCCAACGTCCTGACTTTC.

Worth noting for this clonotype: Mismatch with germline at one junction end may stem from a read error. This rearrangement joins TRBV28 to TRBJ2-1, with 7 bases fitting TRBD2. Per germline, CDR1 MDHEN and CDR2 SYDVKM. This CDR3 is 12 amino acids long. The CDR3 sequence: CASTMSGIRTYF. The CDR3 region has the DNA TGTGCCAGCACCATGAGCGGGATTCGGACATACTTC.

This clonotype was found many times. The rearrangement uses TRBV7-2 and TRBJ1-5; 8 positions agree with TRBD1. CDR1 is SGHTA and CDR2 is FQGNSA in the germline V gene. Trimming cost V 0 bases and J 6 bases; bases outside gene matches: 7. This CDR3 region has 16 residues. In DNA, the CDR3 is TGTGCCAGCAGCTTAGCGCCAGGGGGCGCGGGTCAGCCCCAGCATTTT. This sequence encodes CASSLAPGGAGQPQHF. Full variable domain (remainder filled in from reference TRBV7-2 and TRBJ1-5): GAGVSQSPSNKVTEKGKDVELRCDPISGHTALYWYRQSLGQGLEFLIYFQGNSAPDKSGLPSDRFSAERTGGSVSTLTIQRTQQEDSAVYLCASSLAPGGAGQPQHFGDGTRLSIL.

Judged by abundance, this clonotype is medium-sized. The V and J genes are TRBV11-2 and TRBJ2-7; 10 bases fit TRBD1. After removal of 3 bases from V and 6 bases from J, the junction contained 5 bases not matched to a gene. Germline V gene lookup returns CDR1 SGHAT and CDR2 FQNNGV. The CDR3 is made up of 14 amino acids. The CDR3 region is CASSLGQGLIEQYF. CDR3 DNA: TGTGCCAGCAGCTTGGGACAGGGGCTGATCGAGCAGTACTTC.

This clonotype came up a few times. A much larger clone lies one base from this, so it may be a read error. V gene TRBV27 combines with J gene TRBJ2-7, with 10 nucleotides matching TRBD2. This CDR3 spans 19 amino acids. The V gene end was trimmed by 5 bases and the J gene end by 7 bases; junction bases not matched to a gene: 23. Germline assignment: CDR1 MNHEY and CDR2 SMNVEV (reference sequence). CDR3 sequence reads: CASSPYFASGSVSYNEQYF. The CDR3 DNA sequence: TGTGCCAGCAGTCCGTACTTCGCTAGCGGGAGTGTGTCCTACAATGAGCAGTACTTC.

CDR3 DNA sequence: TGTGCCAGCAGCCTAAATACAGATTACTACAATGAGCAGTACTTC. It translates to CASSLNTDYYNEQYF. V gene TRBV7-9 combines with J gene TRBJ2-4, with unresolved D. Germline-derived CDR1 and CDR2 are SEHNR and FQNEAQ (reference sequence). Trimming took off 5 bases at V and 13 bases at J, with 24 bases between the two ends. The CDR3 spans 15 residues.

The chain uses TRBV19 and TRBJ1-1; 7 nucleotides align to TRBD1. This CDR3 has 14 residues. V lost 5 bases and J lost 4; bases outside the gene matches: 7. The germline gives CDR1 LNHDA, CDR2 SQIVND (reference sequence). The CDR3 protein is CASSPARGGTEAFF. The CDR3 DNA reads TGTGCCAGTAGTCCGGCCAGGGGGGGCACTGAAGCTTTCTTT.

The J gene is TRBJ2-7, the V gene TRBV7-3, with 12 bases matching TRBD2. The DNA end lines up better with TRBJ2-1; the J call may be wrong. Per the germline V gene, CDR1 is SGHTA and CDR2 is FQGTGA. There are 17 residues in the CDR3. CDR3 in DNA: TGTGCCAGCAGCTTAACTGCCTCTAGCGGGAGGGGGGATGAGCAGTTCTTC. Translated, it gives CASSLTASSGRGDEQFF.

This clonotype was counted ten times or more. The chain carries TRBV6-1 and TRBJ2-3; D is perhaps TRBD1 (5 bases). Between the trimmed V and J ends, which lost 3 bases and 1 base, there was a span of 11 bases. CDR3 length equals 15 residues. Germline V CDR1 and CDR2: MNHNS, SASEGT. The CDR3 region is CASSDLSRGTDTQYF. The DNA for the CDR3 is TGTGCCAGCAGTGACCTTTCCAGGGGCACAGATACGCAGTATTTT.

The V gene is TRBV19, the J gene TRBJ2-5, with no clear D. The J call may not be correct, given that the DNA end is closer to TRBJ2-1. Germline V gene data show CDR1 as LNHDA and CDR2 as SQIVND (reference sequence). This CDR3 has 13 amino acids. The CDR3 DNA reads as TGTGCCAGTACCCTCGATTCTACAACCAAGCAGTTCTTC. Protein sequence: CASTLDSTTKQFF.

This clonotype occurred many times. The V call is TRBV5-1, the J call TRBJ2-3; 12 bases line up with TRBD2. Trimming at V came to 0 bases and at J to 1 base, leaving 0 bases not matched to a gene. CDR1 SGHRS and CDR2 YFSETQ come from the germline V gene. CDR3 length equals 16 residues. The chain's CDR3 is CASSLGLAGGTDTQYF. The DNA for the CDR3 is TGCGCCAGCAGCTTGGGACTAGCGGGAGGCACAGATACGCAGTATTTT.

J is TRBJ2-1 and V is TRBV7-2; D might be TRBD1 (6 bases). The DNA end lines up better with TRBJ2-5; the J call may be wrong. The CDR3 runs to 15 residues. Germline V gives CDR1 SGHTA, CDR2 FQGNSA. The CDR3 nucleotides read TGTGCCAGCAGCTTAACAGGGAGCCCCCAAGAGACCCAGTACTTC. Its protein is CASSLTGSPQETQYF.

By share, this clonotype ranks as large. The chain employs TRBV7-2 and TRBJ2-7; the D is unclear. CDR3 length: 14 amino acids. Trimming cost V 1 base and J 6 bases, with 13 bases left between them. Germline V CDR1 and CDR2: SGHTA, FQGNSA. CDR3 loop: CASSLGASSGEQYF. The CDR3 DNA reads TGTGCCAGCAGCTTAGGCGCTAGTTCCGGCGAGCAGTACTTC.

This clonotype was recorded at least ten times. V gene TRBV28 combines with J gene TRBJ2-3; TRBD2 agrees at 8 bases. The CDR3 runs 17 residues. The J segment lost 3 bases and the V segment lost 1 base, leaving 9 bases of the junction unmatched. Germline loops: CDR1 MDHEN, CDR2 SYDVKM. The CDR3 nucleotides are TGTGCCAGCAGTTTATATCCGGGAGGGTGGGGGACAGATACGCAGTATTTT. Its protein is CASSLYPGGWGTDTQYF.

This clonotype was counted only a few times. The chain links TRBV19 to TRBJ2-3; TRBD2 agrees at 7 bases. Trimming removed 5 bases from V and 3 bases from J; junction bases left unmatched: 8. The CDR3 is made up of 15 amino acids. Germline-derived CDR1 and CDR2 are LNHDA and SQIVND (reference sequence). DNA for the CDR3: TGTGCCAGTAGTGATATAGGCGGGAGTACAGATACGCAGTATTTT. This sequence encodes CASSDIGGSTDTQYF.

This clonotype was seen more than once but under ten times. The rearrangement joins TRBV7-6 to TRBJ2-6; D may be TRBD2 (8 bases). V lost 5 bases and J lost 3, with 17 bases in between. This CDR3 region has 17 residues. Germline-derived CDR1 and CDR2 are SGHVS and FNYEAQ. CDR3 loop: CASSRQGLGLGANVLTF. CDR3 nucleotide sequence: TGTGCCAGCAGCCGACAGGGACTAGGGCTTGGGGCCAACGTCCTGACTTTC.

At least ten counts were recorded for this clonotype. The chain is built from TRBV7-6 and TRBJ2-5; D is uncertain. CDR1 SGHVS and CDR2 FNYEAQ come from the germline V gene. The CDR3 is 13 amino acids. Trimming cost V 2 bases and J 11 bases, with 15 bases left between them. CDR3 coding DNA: TGTGCCAGCAGCTTATCACTAACCAATGAGCAGTACTTC. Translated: CASSLSLTNEQYF.

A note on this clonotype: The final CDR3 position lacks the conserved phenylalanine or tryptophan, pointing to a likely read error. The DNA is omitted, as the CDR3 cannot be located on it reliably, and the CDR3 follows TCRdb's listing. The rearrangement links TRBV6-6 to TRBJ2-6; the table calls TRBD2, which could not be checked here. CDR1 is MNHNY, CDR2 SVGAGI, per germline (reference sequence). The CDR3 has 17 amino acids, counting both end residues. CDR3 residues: CATNRGLAGVVEQYFGA.

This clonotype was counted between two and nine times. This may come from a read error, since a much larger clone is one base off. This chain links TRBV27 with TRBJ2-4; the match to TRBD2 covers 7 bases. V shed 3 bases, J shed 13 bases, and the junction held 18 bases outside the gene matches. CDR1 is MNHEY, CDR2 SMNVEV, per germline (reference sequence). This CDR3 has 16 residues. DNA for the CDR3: TGTGCCAGCAGTTTTGTAGCGGGTACAATATACAATGAGCAGTACTTC. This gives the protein CASSFVAGTIYNEQYF.

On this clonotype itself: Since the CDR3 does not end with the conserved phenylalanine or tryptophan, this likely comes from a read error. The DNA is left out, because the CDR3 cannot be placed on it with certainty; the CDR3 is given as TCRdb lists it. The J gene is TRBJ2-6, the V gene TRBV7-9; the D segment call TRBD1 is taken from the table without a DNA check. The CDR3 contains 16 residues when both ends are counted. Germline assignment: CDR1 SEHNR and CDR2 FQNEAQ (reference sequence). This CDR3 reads CASSLAAGNYEQYFGA.